The 20 T cell receptor beta chains presented below share a single source sample, sequenced in a study of T cells in Graves' hyperthyroidism and ophthalmopathy. RNA transcripts yielded amplified TCR beta CDR3 regions. A set of HTBI primers served as the primers for a first-round RT-PCR of the TCR CDR3. TCRdb reprocessed the multiplex PCR reads via MiXCR and lists one record per CDR3 protein. The data contain fewer than 650,000 distinct CDR3 sequences, 46% of them singletons. Input material: peripheral blood or thyroid tissue (not recorded which). These receptors were collected from an adult woman with Graves' disease, either hyperthyroidism or ophthalmopathy (not recorded which).

V gene TRBV15 combines with J gene TRBJ1-6; D remains ambiguous. The CDR3 is 12 residues long. Germline CDR1 LNHNV, CDR2 YYDKDF (reference sequence). V shed 9 bases and J shed 5 bases, with 8 bases lying between them. The chain's CDR3 is CATRWNNSPLHF. DNA of the CDR3: TGTGCCACTCGGTGGAATAATTCACCCCTCCACTTT.

This clonotype was detected many times. CDR3 in DNA: TGTGCCAGCGGTGGAGGGGCTAACTATGGCTACACCTTC. It encodes CASGGGANYGYTF. This chain links TRBV9 with TRBJ1-2, with D perhaps matching TRBD1 (5 bases). The CDR3 is 13 amino acids. V lost 7 bases and J lost 0, with 10 bases in between. CDR1 and CDR2 from the germline V gene are SGDLS and YYNGEE.

This chain connects TRBV4-1 to TRBJ1-5, with 8 bases identical to TRBD1. CDR1 is MGHRA, CDR2 YSYEKL, per germline. The CDR3 spans 18 residues. V was clipped by 2 bases and J by 3 bases; unmatched bases: 12. The CDR3 reads CASSQKGPGGLDNQPQHF. For the CDR3, the DNA is TGCGCCAGCAGCCAAAAGGGCCCAGGGGGCTTGGACAATCAGCCCCAGCATTTT.

A note on this clonotype: The junction and the germline gene differ at one end; a read error may be behind it. The chain has TRBV15 and TRBJ2-2; possibly TRBD2 for D (5 bases). CDR1 and CDR2 (germline): LNHNV, YYDKDF (reference sequence). The CDR3 is made up of 16 amino acids. CDR3 loop: CATSRLGTEWTGEPFF. The CDR3 DNA follows: TGTGCCACCAGCAGGTTGGGAACAGAGTGGACCGGGGAGCCGTTTTTT.

With regard to this clonotype: It is likely a read error, because the conserved phenylalanine at the end of the CDR3 is missing. The gene calls are TRBV11-2 and TRBJ2-7; possible D gene TRBD1, 5 bases. V was shortened by 2 bases and J by 3 bases, with 17 bases between the two germline ends. Germline V gives CDR1 SGHAT, CDR2 FQNNGV. This CDR3 contains 16 residues. The CDR3 is CASSLYRQGENYEQYL. As DNA, the CDR3 is TGTGCCAGCAGCTTATACAGGCAAGGTGAAAACTACGAGCAGTACCTC.

This clonotype was recorded many times. The chain couples TRBV10-3 to TRBJ2-5; TRBD1 aligns across 7 bases. V lost 5 bases to trimming and J lost 3 bases; unmatched junction nucleotides: 6. Germline loops: CDR1 ENHRY, CDR2 SYGVKD. CDR3 length: 14 residues. The CDR3 DNA sequence: TGTGCCATCAGTAACCGGGACAGCAAAGAGACCCAGTACTTC. This sequence encodes CAISNRDSKETQYF.

This clonotype was seen ten or more times. The V and J genes are TRBV10-3 and TRBJ1-5, with TRBD1 matching 9 bases. Germline CDR1 and CDR2: ENHRY and SYGVKD. CDR3 size: 15 residues. V lost 2 bases, J lost 4 bases, and 3 bases stayed unmatched. The CDR3 spells CAISETGTGNQPQHF. The DNA for the CDR3 is TGTGCCATCAGTGAGACCGGGACAGGGAATCAGCCCCAGCATTTT.

This clonotype has a count of ten or more. This chain joins TRBV29-1 and TRBJ2-7; D call uncertain. CDR1 and CDR2 (germline): SQVTM, ANQGSEA. V lost 4 bases, J lost 3 bases, and 13 bases lay in between. The CDR3 has 13 residues. The CDR3 sequence is CSVGKETYYEQYF. CDR3 DNA sequence: TGCAGCGTTGGGAAGGAAACCTACTACGAGCAGTACTTC.

CDR3 loop: CASSSDWNPGYEQYF. CDR3 sequence (DNA): TGTGCCAGCAGCTCCGACTGGAACCCGGGGTACGAGCAGTACTTC. This chain connects TRBV7-1 to TRBJ2-7; TRBD2 might be the D (5 bases). TRBV7-1 belongs to the ORF category, with a function that is uncertain. The CDR3 loop spans 15 amino acids. The V end was cut by 3 bases, the J end by 4 bases, with 16 bases between.

The chain employs TRBV2 and TRBJ2-5; tentatively, D is TRBD1 or TRBD2 (6 bases each). Looked up from germline, CDR1 is SNHLY and CDR2 is FYNNEI. With 8 bases removed from V and 5 bases from J, the gap between germline ends came to 12 bases. The CDR3 has 12 residues. The CDR3 sequence is CASGRGGETQYF. The DNA of the CDR3 is TGTGCCAGCGGCCGAGGGGGGGAGACCCAGTACTTC.

As concerns this clonotype: This may be a read error, as it is one base from a much larger clone. The CDR3 bases are TGTGCCAGCAGTGAATCTCGGCGTTCTGGAAACACCATATATTTT. Its translation is CASSESRRSGNTIYF. V and J are TRBV6-5 and TRBJ1-3; D ambiguous. The CDR3 covers 15 residues. The germline V gene has CDR1 MNHEY and CDR2 SVGAGI. V lost 5 bases and J 1 base, leaving 12 bases between the germline ends.

In its sample, this clonotype was seen many times. The V gene is TRBV10-3, the J gene TRBJ1-3; 7 bases are shared with TRBD1. The V gene's germline CDR1 is ENHRY and CDR2 SYGVKD. The CDR3 contains 14 residues. V shed 7 bases, J shed 4 bases, and the junction held 7 bases outside the gene matches. In DNA, the CDR3 is TGTGCCATCACCGCGCAGGGGGGAGGAAACACCATATATTTT. Translated, it gives CAITAQGGGNTIYF.

This clonotype was seen a handful of times. The chain combines TRBV7-9 with TRBJ1-1, with D possibly matching TRBD1 (5 bases). This CDR3 comprises 16 residues. Germline CDR1 is SEHNR and CDR2 is FQNEAQ (reference sequence). Trimming left V 1 base short and J 7 bases short, with 19 bases between. The CDR3 here is CASSLVAGPGGHEAFF. In nucleotides, the CDR3 is TGTGCCAGCAGCTTAGTAGCGGGACCGGGCGGGCATGAAGCTTTCTTT.

The rearrangement uses TRBV7-9 and TRBJ2-7; D is unclear. Trimming removed 2 bases at V and 5 bases at J, with 7 bases between. CDR3 size: 12 residues. Germline V CDR1 and CDR2: SEHNR, FQNEAQ (reference sequence). Here the CDR3 reads CASSLNSNEQYF. CDR3 DNA sequence: TGTGCCAGCAGCTTAAACAGCAACGAGCAGTACTTC. Together with reference TRBV7-9 and TRBJ2-7, the CDR3 gives the full variable domain: DTGVSQNPRHKITKRGQNVTFRCDPISEHNRLYWYRQTLGQGPEFLTYFQNEAQLEKSRLLSDRFSAERPKGSFSTLEIQRTEQGDSAMYLCASSLNSNEQYFGPGTRLTVT.

V usage is TRBV20-1 and J usage is TRBJ2-7; 8 positions agree with TRBD2. The junction had 3 bases not matched to a gene; V was cut back by 6 bases and J by 5 bases. Germline V gives CDR1 DFQATT, CDR2 SNEGSKA (reference sequence). CDR3 size: 11 residues. The CDR3 DNA is TGCAGTGCGGCGGGGGGTAACGAGCAGTACTTC. Translation gives CSAAGGNEQYF.

This chain connects TRBV7-3 to TRBJ2-2; D is ambiguous. Germline loops: CDR1 SGHTA, CDR2 FQGTGA. The V end was cut by 2 bases, the J end by 3 bases, with 7 bases between. The CDR3 extends over 14 amino acids. Here the CDR3 DNA reads TGTGCCAGCAGCTTATACCGCGACACCGGGGAGCTGTTTTTT. Translation gives CASSLYRDTGELFF.

V and J are TRBV21-1 and TRBJ1-1; the DNA was not used to check the table's D call, TRBD1. TRBV21-1 is tagged as a pseudogene. The CDR3 is 15 amino acids. CDR3 loop: CASRKRGGINTEAFF. The CDR3 DNA is TGTGCCAGCAGAAAACGAGGGGGCATTAACACTGAAGCTTTCTTT.

The chain uses TRBV7-6 and TRBJ2-6, with TRBD1 matching over 8 bases. V was pared by 5 bases and J by 0 bases, with 6 bases of the junction left unmatched. The germline CDR1 and CDR2 sequences are SGHVS and FNYEAQ. The CDR3 spans 17 residues. The CDR3 is CASSHGQGSSGANVLTF. The CDR3 DNA is TGTGCCAGCAGCCACGGACAGGGTAGCTCTGGGGCCAACGTCCTGACTTTC.

The CDR3 bases are TGTGCCAGCAGTATCCAGGGCTTCGGCAATCAGCCCCAGCATTTT. Residues: CASSIQGFGNQPQHF. The chain couples TRBV2 to TRBJ1-5, with a possible D match to TRBD1 (5 bases). Trimming removed 5 bases from V and 2 bases from J, with 13 bases in between. CDR1 and CDR2 from the germline V gene are SNHLY and FYNNEI. CDR3 size: 15 residues.

The J gene is TRBJ1-3, the V gene TRBV29-1; unclear D gene. There are 16 residues in the CDR3. Trimming pared 0 bases from V and 8 bases from J, leaving 20 bases between. From germline, CDR1 is SQVTM and CDR2 ANQGSEA. The CDR3 nucleotides are TGCAGCGTTGAAGATGACGGAGCTAACTATGGCTACACCATATATTTT. This gives the protein CSVEDDGANYGYTIYF. The full variable domain, in which reference TRBV29-1 and TRBJ1-3 provide the parts outside the CDR3, is SAVISQKPSRDICQRGTSLTIQCQVDSQVTMMFWYRQQPGQSLTLIATANQGSEATYESGFVIDKFPISRPNLTFSTLTVSNMSPEDSSIYLCSVEDDGANYGYTIYFGEGSWLTVV.